This TCR beta chain was captured in a study of T-cell reconstitution after alpha-beta-depleted transplantation in children. This clonotype was counted many times. Construction of the TCRbeta library involved unique molecular identifiers. TCRdb reprocessed the PCR reads via MiXCR and lists one record per CDR3 protein. The table has hundreds of thousands of distinct CDR3 sequences, roughly 15% seen once; the top ten hold 0.9% to 1.2%. Sequenced material: PBMCs from the stem cell graft donor, taken from the stem cell graft. The TCR sequence derives from a human donor who donated a stem cell graft to a child with acute myeloid leukemia.

In DNA, the CDR3 is TGCGCCAGCAGCCCTGGGACAGGGATGAACACTGAAGCTTTCTTT. Translating it yields CASSPGTGMNTEAFF. The chain couples TRBV5-1 to TRBJ1-1; 9 positions agree with TRBD1. The CDR3 has 15 residues. Trimming at V came to 4 bases and at J to 0 bases, leaving 4 bases not matched to a gene. The germline V gene encodes CDR1 SGHRS and CDR2 YFSETQ.